The source of this T cell receptor beta chain is a study of blood T cell repertoires in COVID-19. Study at large: The origin of the acute and convalescent COVID-19 samples was the United States, Italy and Spain. In each case, the material was cDNA or gDNA derived from T cells, B-cell-depleted T cells, or PBMCs.

The CDR3 contains 15 residues. The germline CDR1 and CDR2 sequences are ENHRY and SYGVKD. J was trimmed by 5 bases and V by 4 bases; bases with no gene match: 7. The table came from immunoSEQ multiplex PCR; TCRdb's copy has only in-frame clones and leaves some out. The sample holds 130,000 or so clones, almost 85% seen once. The chain has TRBV10-3 and TRBJ2-5; TRBD2 matches 10 bases. The sequenced sample was peripheral blood. The sequence derives from a man in his 60s with acute or convalescent COVID-19. DNA for the CDR3: TGTGCCATCAGTGCTAGCGGGAGTGTTGGGGAGACCCAGTACTTC. Protein: CAISASGSVGETQYF.